This TCR beta chain was captured in a study of shared clonotypes between healthy human individuals. The overall study: Each donor contributed plates that comprised three CD4 naive, three CD4 memory, two CD8 naive and one CD8 memory.

The germline gives CDR1 MNHNS, CDR2 SASEGT. The CDR3 covers 12 residues. The V and J ends lost 6 bases and 7 bases respectively, with 12 bases between them. This clone was recorded only once. Its antigen is currently unknown. Terminally differentiated effector memory CD45RA+ cells were excluded by CCR7 positive selection of CD45RO-negative cells. Regarding the study as a whole: A small donor pool kept down the genetic and exposure-history diversity that was represented.

Here immunoSEQ multiplex PCR was the method, and the copy in TCRdb shows in-frame clones only, minus some. The repertoire includes around 1.9 million clones, 85% to 95% of them detected once, and roughly 1.7% sits in the top ten. This receptor was obtained from a man in his late teens or twenties in good health. Some clones in this sample may be carry-over from other donors' samples. Sequencing was performed on naive CD8+ T cells from PBMCs. V is TRBV6-1 and J is TRBJ1-1; D remains ambiguous. CDR3 sequence (DNA): TGTGCCAGCAGCGATGGCAGACTTGAAGCTTTCTTT. It specifies CASSDGRLEAFF.